This is a list of T cell receptor beta chains from one sample in a study of cytomegalovirus exposure and HLA in healthy donors. Clones were read by immunoSEQ multiplex PCR, and TCRdb kept only the in-frame ones, dropping some. The sample has over 150,000 clones, approximately 78% seen once; the top ten hold 13%. The sequencing sample was made of PBMCs. The receptors derive from a woman aged 45 to 65 in good health and CMV-seropositive. Both conserved end residues are part of each CDR3. Each record gives: V gene, D gene, clone size, J gene, CDR3 protein, CDR3 DNA. The D gene is left open where the match is weak. Rows may omit the clone size; those that give it use once, few, many or a size class.

v_gene: TRBV5-6; d_gene: NA; abundance: NA; j_gene: TRBJ2-2; CDR3aa: CASSSGLLNTGELFF; CDR3nt: TGTGCCAGCAGCTCGGGACTTTTAAACACCGGGGAGCTGTTTTTT
v_gene: TRBV5-5; d_gene: NA; abundance: NA; j_gene: TRBJ1-2; CDR3aa: CASRRENWGYGYTF; CDR3nt: TGTGCCAGCAGGCGGGAAAATTGGGGCTATGGCTACACCTTC
v_gene: TRBV19; d_gene: TRBD1; abundance: NA; j_gene: TRBJ1-5; CDR3aa: CASETGVGQPQHF; CDR3nt: TGTGCCAGTGAGACAGGGGTCGGTCAGCCCCAGCATTTT
v_gene: TRBV6-5; d_gene: TRBD1; abundance: NA; j_gene: TRBJ2-1; CDR3aa: CASSYGTGSTWEQFF; CDR3nt: TGTGCCAGCAGCTATGGGACAGGGTCTACCTGGGAGCAGTTCTTC
v_gene: TRBV5-1; d_gene: NA; abundance: few; j_gene: TRBJ2-7; CDR3aa: CASSYLLPSSYEQYF; CDR3nt: TGCGCCAGCAGCTACCTCCTCCCTAGCTCCTACGAGCAGTACTTC
v_gene: TRBV30; d_gene: TRBD2; abundance: NA; j_gene: TRBJ2-5; CDR3aa: CAWNRAGGQETQYF; CDR3nt: TGTGCCTGGAACAGGGCGGGGGGGCAAGAGACCCAGTACTTC
v_gene: TRBV5-5; d_gene: TRBD1; abundance: NA; j_gene: TRBJ2-7; CDR3aa: CASSYGTGGYEQYF; CDR3nt: TGTGCCAGCAGCTACGGGACAGGGGGCTACGAGCAGTACTTC
v_gene: TRBV29-1; d_gene: NA; abundance: medium-sized; j_gene: TRBJ2-2; CDR3aa: CSVDEQGNTGELFF; CDR3nt: TGCAGCGTTGATGAGCAGGGAAACACCGGGGAGCTGTTTTTT
v_gene: TRBV7-8; d_gene: TRBD2; abundance: NA; j_gene: TRBJ2-3; CDR3aa: CASSLIGLAPDTQYF; CDR3nt: TGTGCCAGCAGCTTAATCGGACTAGCCCCAGATACGCAGTATTTT
v_gene: TRBV7-8; d_gene: TRBD2; abundance: once; j_gene: TRBJ2-5; CDR3aa: CASSTRLAGAGHAETQYF; CDR3nt: TGTGCCAGCAGCACCCGACTAGCGGGGGCTGGGCATGCAGAGACCCAGTACTTC
v_gene: TRBV29-1; d_gene: NA; abundance: NA; j_gene: TRBJ2-7; CDR3aa: CSVVGGDSYEQYF; CDR3nt: TGCAGCGTTGTAGGGGGGGACTCCTACGAGCAGTACTTC
v_gene: TRBV2; d_gene: TRBD1; abundance: NA; j_gene: TRBJ1-3; CDR3aa: CASSEGDSLSGNTIYF; CDR3nt: TGTGCCAGCAGTGAAGGGGACAGTCTATCTGGAAACACCATATATTTT
v_gene: TRBV4-1; d_gene: TRBD1; abundance: NA; j_gene: TRBJ1-1; CDR3aa: CASTTGQGNTEAFF; CDR3nt: TGCGCCAGCACCACCGGACAGGGTAACACTGAAGCTTTCTTT
v_gene: TRBV4-2; d_gene: TRBD2; abundance: NA; j_gene: TRBJ2-2; CDR3aa: CASSQGSGGANGELFF; CDR3nt: TGTGCCAGCAGCCAAGGTAGCGGGGGTGCTAACGGGGAGCTGTTTTTT
v_gene: TRBV2; d_gene: NA; abundance: NA; j_gene: TRBJ1-1; CDR3aa: CASQGRGGNTEAFF; CDR3nt: TGCGCCAGCCAAGGCAGGGGCGGGAACACTGAAGCTTTCTTT
v_gene: TRBV6-6; d_gene: NA; abundance: NA; j_gene: TRBJ2-7; CDR3aa: CASTTPGVSYEQYF; CDR3nt: TGTGCCAGCACTACCCCGGGGGTTTCCTACGAGCAGTACTTC
v_gene: TRBV29-1; d_gene: NA; abundance: NA; j_gene: TRBJ1-4; CDR3aa: CSVARDTREKLFF; CDR3nt: TGCAGCGTAGCCCGGGACACCCGAGAAAAACTGTTTTTT
v_gene: TRBV4-1; d_gene: NA; abundance: NA; j_gene: TRBJ2-3; CDR3aa: CASSQRRGTDTQYF; CDR3nt: TGCGCCAGCAGCCAGAGACGAGGGACAGATACGCAGTATTTT
v_gene: TRBV29-1; d_gene: NA; abundance: NA; j_gene: TRBJ2-3; CDR3aa: CSVEESRGERQYF; CDR3nt: TGCAGCGTTGAAGAGAGTCGGGGAGAACGGCAGTATTTT
v_gene: TRBV11-2; d_gene: NA; abundance: once; j_gene: TRBJ2-1; CDR3aa: CASRGPDEQFF; CDR3nt: TGTGCCAGCAGGGGCCCGGATGAGCAGTTCTTC
v_gene: TRBV14; d_gene: NA; abundance: few; j_gene: TRBJ2-1; CDR3aa: CASSQFRLGEQFF; CDR3nt: TGTGCCAGCAGCCAATTCAGGTTAGGTGAGCAGTTCTTC
v_gene: TRBV5-1; d_gene: TRBD2; abundance: NA; j_gene: TRBJ2-1; CDR3aa: CASSLGRGYNEQFF; CDR3nt: TGCGCCAGCAGCTTGGGGCGGGGGTACAATGAGCAGTTCTTC
v_gene: TRBV6-5; d_gene: NA; abundance: NA; j_gene: TRBJ2-1; CDR3aa: CASSYRDRSPYNEQFF; CDR3nt: TGTGCCAGCAGTTATCGCGACAGGAGCCCTTACAATGAGCAGTTCTTC
v_gene: TRBV27; d_gene: NA; abundance: NA; j_gene: TRBJ1-2; CDR3aa: CASSLQGDGYTF; CDR3nt: TGTGCCAGCAGTTTACAGGGTGATGGCTACACCTTC
v_gene: TRBV7-9; d_gene: NA; abundance: NA; j_gene: TRBJ1-2; CDR3aa: CASSFSQFPLYGYTF; CDR3nt: TGTGCCAGCAGCTTTAGCCAATTCCCCCTCTATGGCTACACCTTC
v_gene: TRBV27; d_gene: TRBD1; abundance: NA; j_gene: TRBJ2-1; CDR3aa: CASRPRDRYNEQFF; CDR3nt: TGTGCCAGCAGACCCCGGGACAGGTACAATGAGCAGTTCTTC
v_gene: TRBV9; d_gene: NA; abundance: NA; j_gene: TRBJ1-1; CDR3aa: CASSALDRNTEAFF; CDR3nt: TGTGCCAGCAGCGCTTTGGACAGGAACACTGAAGCTTTCTTT
v_gene: TRBV5-5; d_gene: NA; abundance: NA; j_gene: TRBJ1-5; CDR3aa: CASSLAGVSQPQHF; CDR3nt: TGTGCCAGCAGCTTGGCGGGGGTGAGTCAGCCCCAGCATTTT
v_gene: TRBV18; d_gene: NA; abundance: NA; j_gene: TRBJ2-5; CDR3aa: CASSPKRKETQYF; CDR3nt: TGTGCCAGCTCACCAAAGAGGAAAGAGACCCAGTACTTC
v_gene: TRBV5-1; d_gene: NA; abundance: NA; j_gene: TRBJ2-2; CDR3aa: CASSSSSGGQITGELFF; CDR3nt: TGCGCCAGCAGCTCGAGCTCAGGGGGGCAAATCACCGGGGAGCTGTTTTTT
v_gene: TRBV15; d_gene: NA; abundance: NA; j_gene: TRBJ1-2; CDR3aa: CATSARQNYGYTF; CDR3nt: TGTGCCACCAGCGCCCGACAAAACTATGGCTACACCTTC
v_gene: TRBV5-1; d_gene: NA; abundance: NA; j_gene: TRBJ1-6; CDR3aa: CASSLARVRSPLHF; CDR3nt: TGCGCCAGCAGCTTGGCCAGGGTGAGGTCACCCCTCCACTTT
v_gene: TRBV30; d_gene: NA; abundance: NA; j_gene: TRBJ1-5; CDR3aa: CAWSGQGNQPQHF; CDR3nt: TGTGCCTGGAGTGGGCAGGGCAATCAGCCCCAGCATTTT
v_gene: TRBV27; d_gene: TRBD1; abundance: NA; j_gene: TRBJ1-2; CDR3aa: CASSDRTGWIYGYTF; CDR3nt: TGTGCCAGCAGTGATCGGACAGGGTGGATCTATGGCTACACCTTC
v_gene: TRBV29-1; d_gene: NA; abundance: few; j_gene: TRBJ2-3; CDR3aa: CSALIRERQYF; CDR3nt: TGCAGCGCACTGATCCGGGAAAGGCAGTATTTT
v_gene: TRBV25-1; d_gene: NA; abundance: NA; j_gene: TRBJ2-2; CDR3aa: CASSERQNTGELFF; CDR3nt: TGTGCCAGCAGTGAACGACAGAACACCGGGGAGCTGTTTTTT
v_gene: TRBV5-4; d_gene: TRBD1; abundance: NA; j_gene: TRBJ1-6; CDR3aa: CASSFVPRGQGSSPLHF; CDR3nt: TGTGCCAGCAGTTTCGTCCCCCGGGGACAGGGTAGTTCACCCCTCCACTTT
v_gene: TRBV5-1; d_gene: NA; abundance: NA; j_gene: TRBJ2-5; CDR3aa: CASSLDRVETQYF; CDR3nt: TGCGCCAGCAGCTTGGACAGGGTGGAGACCCAGTACTTC
v_gene: TRBV4-1; d_gene: NA; abundance: once; j_gene: TRBJ2-3; CDR3aa: CASSQEVLAWDTQYF; CDR3nt: TGCGCCAGCAGCCAAGAGGTACTAGCATGGGATACGCAGTATTTT
v_gene: TRBV9; d_gene: NA; abundance: NA; j_gene: TRBJ1-2; CDR3aa: CASSVGDIITNYGYTF; CDR3nt: TGTGCCAGCAGCGTAGGGGACATAATTACTAACTATGGCTACACCTTC
v_gene: TRBV5-4; d_gene: NA; abundance: NA; j_gene: TRBJ1-2; CDR3aa: CASSPAGRANYGYTF; CDR3nt: TGTGCCAGCAGCCCCGCGGGAAGGGCTAACTATGGCTACACCTTC
v_gene: TRBV2; d_gene: NA; abundance: NA; j_gene: TRBJ1-5; CDR3aa: CASSGEGGDQPQHF; CDR3nt: TGTGCCAGCAGTGGGGAGGGAGGGGATCAGCCCCAGCATTTT
v_gene: TRBV4-1; d_gene: NA; abundance: NA; j_gene: TRBJ2-5; CDR3aa: CASSPPSGETQYF; CDR3nt: TGCGCCAGCAGCCCCCCGTCGGGGGAGACCCAGTACTTC
v_gene: TRBV5-1; d_gene: NA; abundance: NA; j_gene: TRBJ2-2; CDR3aa: CASSRDNQDTGELFF; CDR3nt: TGCGCCAGCAGCCGGGACAATCAAGACACCGGGGAGCTGTTTTTT
v_gene: TRBV5-1; d_gene: NA; abundance: NA; j_gene: TRBJ1-1; CDR3aa: CASSIIEDTEAFF; CDR3nt: TGCGCCAGCAGCATCATAGAAGACACTGAAGCTTTCTTT
v_gene: TRBV5-5; d_gene: NA; abundance: NA; j_gene: TRBJ2-6; CDR3aa: CASSPGEAFSGANVLTF; CDR3nt: TGTGCCAGCAGCCCGGGGGAGGCTTTCTCTGGGGCCAACGTCCTGACTTTC
v_gene: TRBV11-1; d_gene: TRBD2; abundance: few; j_gene: TRBJ2-7; CDR3aa: CASTLGRTSGNYEQYF; CDR3nt: TGTGCCAGCACACTCGGGAGGACTAGCGGGAACTACGAGCAGTACTTC
v_gene: TRBV14; d_gene: NA; abundance: NA; j_gene: TRBJ1-1; CDR3aa: CASRPQGLLNTEAFF; CDR3nt: TGTGCCAGCAGGCCTCAGGGGCTGTTGAACACTGAAGCTTTCTTT